The T cell receptor (beta chain) under discussion was sequenced for a study of blood T cell repertoires in COVID-19. For the study at large: From the United States, Italy and Spain came samples of acute and convalescent COVID-19. Sample material is recorded as cDNA or gDNA derived from T cells, B-cell-depleted T cells, or PBMCs.

In the study's own analysis: Amplifying reference gene primers gave estimates of nucleated cell counts. Produced via immunoSEQ multiplex PCR; TCRdb's table is partial and in-frame only. The DNA gave D and trimming, while V, J and clone size come from that table. The table records approximately 190,000 clones, around four fifths of them present only once. The sequencing input was peripheral blood. The TCR was taken from a woman in her thirties or forties with acute or convalescent COVID-19.

For the CDR3, the DNA is TGCGCCAGCAGCTTCTCGGGACAGGGGGATGACGGCTACACCTTC. It codes for CASSFSGQGDDGYTF. The V and J genes are TRBV5-1 and TRBJ1-2; TRBD1 matches at 11 bases. Germline trimming cut 2 bases from V and 8 bases from J; bases unmatched to any gene: 8. This CDR3 contains 15 residues. The germline V gene has CDR1 SGHRS and CDR2 YFSETQ. Full variable domain (outside the CDR3, taken from reference TRBV5-1 and TRBJ1-2): KAGVTQTPRYLIKTRGQQVTLSCSPISGHRSVSWYQQTPGQGLQFLFEYFSETQRNKGNFPGRFSGRQFSNSRSEMNVSTLELGDSALYLCASSFSGQGDDGYTFGSGTRLTVV.